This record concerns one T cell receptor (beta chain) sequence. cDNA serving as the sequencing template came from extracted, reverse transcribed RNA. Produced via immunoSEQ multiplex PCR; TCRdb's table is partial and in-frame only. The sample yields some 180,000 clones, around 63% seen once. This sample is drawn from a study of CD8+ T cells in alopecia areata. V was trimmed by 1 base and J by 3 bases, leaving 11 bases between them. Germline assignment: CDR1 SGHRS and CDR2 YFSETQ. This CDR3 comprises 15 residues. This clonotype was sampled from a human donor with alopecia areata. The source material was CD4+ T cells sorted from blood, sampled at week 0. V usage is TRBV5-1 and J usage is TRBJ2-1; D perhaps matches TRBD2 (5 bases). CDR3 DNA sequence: TGCGCCAGCAGCTTGACAGCGGCAGACTACAATGAGCAGTTCTTC. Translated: CASSLTAADYNEQFF.